Listed below are T cell receptor beta chains from one sample, sequenced in a study of T cell repertoires in cytomegalovirus infection. MiXCR was run by TCRdb on the reads, yielding one entry per CDR3 protein. Of almost 550,000 distinct CDR3 sequences in the sample, approximately 15% were seen once. The sequenced material came from CD8+ T cells from PBMCs. These receptors originate from a human donor in good health (CMV status not recorded). Some clones in this sample may be carry-over from other donors' samples. Each CDR3 is given with its conserved first and last residue. The D gene is left open where the match is weak. Size values are once, few and many counts, or a class for expanded clones, and some rows have none.

DNA: TGTGCCAGCAGTTTAACGGGTTCCTCTGGAAACACCATATATTTT
CDR3: CASSLTGSSGNTIYF
V: TRBV27
D: NA
J: TRBJ1-3
size: many

DNA: TGCGCCAGCAGCCAAGATCAGAGGGCGGCGGGAGAAGACAATGAGCAGTTCTTC
CDR3: CASSQDQRAAGEDNEQFF
V: TRBV4-1
D: TRBD2
J: TRBJ2-1
size: NA

DNA: TGTGCCAGTAGCCTGCCGGGACAGGGGACATCTGGGGCCAACGTCCTGACTTTC
CDR3: CASSLPGQGTSGANVLTF
V: TRBV19
D: TRBD1
J: TRBJ2-6
size: many

DNA: TGTGCCAGCAGCCCCCAGGGGGGGAACTATGGCTACACCTTC
CDR3: CASSPQGGNYGYTF
V: TRBV7-6
D: TRBD1
J: TRBJ1-2
size: NA

DNA: TGTGCCAGCAGCTACGGAGGGGATTACAATGAGCAGTTCTTC
CDR3: CASSYGGDYNEQFF
V: TRBV7-2
D: NA
J: TRBJ2-1
size: many

DNA: TGTGCCAGCAGTGAAGACACGATTAGCGGGTCCTACGAGCAGTACTTC
CDR3: CASSEDTISGSYEQYF
V: TRBV6-1
D: TRBD2
J: TRBJ2-7
size: few

DNA: TGTGCCAGCAGCTCCCGGGGCGGAAACTCTGGGGCCAACGTCCTGACTTTC
CDR3: CASSSRGGNSGANVLTF
V: TRBV7-9
D: NA
J: TRBJ2-6
size: many

DNA: TGTGCCAGCCTCGGGGGAAACACCGGGGAGCTGTTTTTT
CDR3: CASLGGNTGELFF
V: TRBV6-2/TRBV6-3
D: NA
J: TRBJ2-2
size: NA

DNA: TGTGCCAGCAGTTTTGATTGGGACAGGGATCCCCCCTACGAGCAGTACTTC
CDR3: CASSFDWDRDPPYEQYF
V: TRBV12-3/TRBV12-4
D: TRBD1
J: TRBJ2-7
size: NA

DNA: TGTGCCAGCAGCTCCATAGGGGCAGGGTCTGGAAACACCATATATTTT
CDR3: CASSSIGAGSGNTIYF
V: TRBV7-9
D: NA
J: TRBJ1-3
size: NA

DNA: TGTGCCAGCAGTTTAGCGAGGGAGGGAGCTATTGGCTACACCTTC
CDR3: CASSLAREGAIGYTF
V: TRBV12-3/TRBV12-4
D: NA
J: TRBJ1-2
size: many

DNA: TGCAGTGCCACGACTAGCGGGGGGAACAATGAGCAGTTCTTC
CDR3: CSATTSGGNNEQFF
V: TRBV20-1
D: TRBD2
J: TRBJ2-1
size: NA

DNA: TGTGCCAGCAGTGGCCCATATAACTATGGCTACACCTTC
CDR3: CASSGPYNYGYTF
V: TRBV2
D: NA
J: TRBJ1-2
size: few

DNA: TGTGCCAGCAGTTTATATTGGGGAGAGACCCAGTACTTC
CDR3: CASSLYWGETQYF
V: TRBV27
D: NA
J: TRBJ2-5
size: NA

DNA: TGCGCCAGCAGCTTGGGAGACAGGGAGTTGAACACTGAAGCTTTCTTT
CDR3: CASSLGDRELNTEAFF
V: TRBV5-1
D: TRBD1
J: TRBJ1-1
size: few

DNA: TGTGCCAGCAGCTTAGGATTAGGACAACAGAACACTGAAGCTTTCTTT
CDR3: CASSLGLGQQNTEAFF
V: TRBV7-9
D: NA
J: TRBJ1-1
size: NA

DNA: TGTGCCACCAGTGATGGGGCTACAGGGTGGAATGAGCAGTTCTTC
CDR3: CATSDGATGWNEQFF
V: TRBV24-1
D: NA
J: TRBJ2-1
size: NA

DNA: TGTGCCAGCAGGCCGCCCGAAGGGAATCTCTATGGCTACACCTTC
CDR3: CASRPPEGNLYGYTF
V: TRBV27
D: NA
J: TRBJ1-2
size: many

DNA: TGTGCCAGCAGTGCCTCCGTCGGGGGCAACTTCAATTACTACGAGCAGTACTTC
CDR3: CASSASVGGNFNYYEQYF
V: TRBV2
D: NA
J: TRBJ2-7
size: NA

DNA: TGTGCCAGCAGCCCTGCTGGGGGGGTTCACACTGAAGCTTTCTTT
CDR3: CASSPAGGVHTEAFF
V: TRBV6-6
D: NA
J: TRBJ1-1
size: many

DNA: TGTGCCAGCAGCTTAAACTACGGTCATGAGCAGTACTTC
CDR3: CASSLNYGHEQYF
V: TRBV5-5
D: NA
J: TRBJ2-7
size: NA

DNA: TGCGCCAGCAGCTTTTCAGGAGCGAGCTCCTACGAGCAGTACTTC
CDR3: CASSFSGASSYEQYF
V: TRBV5-1
D: NA
J: TRBJ2-7
size: few

DNA: TGCAGCGTTCTAAGCCAAACGGACTACGAGCAGTACTTC
CDR3: CSVLSQTDYEQYF
V: TRBV29-1
D: NA
J: TRBJ2-7
size: NA

DNA: TGTGCCAGTAGTATAATAGCGGGAGCCGAGGGGGAGACCCAGTACTTC
CDR3: CASSIIAGAEGETQYF
V: TRBV19
D: TRBD2
J: TRBJ2-5
size: NA

DNA: TGTGCCAGCAGTTACTCAGGGACAGGGATCTCTGGGGCCAACGTCCTGACTTTC
CDR3: CASSYSGTGISGANVLTF
V: TRBV6-5
D: TRBD1
J: TRBJ2-6
size: many

DNA: TGCAGCGTAGCGAATGCAGGGGTCGGGCAGCCCCAGCATTTT
CDR3: CSVANAGVGQPQHF
V: TRBV29-1
D: NA
J: TRBJ1-5
size: many

DNA: TGTGCCAGCAGTGGCAGGGGGGGTTTCTATGGCTACACCTTC
CDR3: CASSGRGGFYGYTF
V: TRBV27
D: TRBD1
J: TRBJ1-2
size: many

DNA: TGTGCCAGCAGCCCCCCCTCCTTGAACACTGAAGCTTTCTTT
CDR3: CASSPPSLNTEAFF
V: TRBV11-2
D: NA
J: TRBJ1-1
size: many

DNA: TGTGCCAGCAGCGATGGGACAGCAGATCAGCCCCAGCATTTT
CDR3: CASSDGTADQPQHF
V: TRBV9
D: TRBD1
J: TRBJ1-5
size: few

DNA: TGTGCCAGCAGTCAATCACGGGACATCCTCTCCTACAATGAGCAGTTCTTC
CDR3: CASSQSRDILSYNEQFF
V: TRBV7-9
D: NA
J: TRBJ2-1
size: many

DNA: TGTGCCAGCAGTTACTCGCAGGGTACTGAAGCTTTCTTT
CDR3: CASSYSQGTEAFF
V: TRBV6-5
D: NA
J: TRBJ1-1
size: many

DNA: TGTGCCAGCAGCCCAGACTGGGGGGACACTGAAGCTTTCTTT
CDR3: CASSPDWGDTEAFF
V: TRBV6-1
D: NA
J: TRBJ1-1
size: NA

DNA: TGCAGTGCTAGAGATTCAGGGGGTCCCAATCAGCCCCAGCATTTT
CDR3: CSARDSGGPNQPQHF
V: TRBV20-1
D: TRBD1
J: TRBJ1-5
size: few

DNA: TGTGCCTGGAGTGGAATTACAGGGGGTTACAATGAGCAGTTCTTC
CDR3: CAWSGITGGYNEQFF
V: TRBV30
D: TRBD1
J: TRBJ2-1
size: few

DNA: TGCTCATCCCCGCCTCGGACTAGCGGGAGCTTAGGCTACGAGCAGTACTTC
CDR3: CSSPPRTSGSLGYEQYF
V: TRBV20-1
D: TRBD2
J: TRBJ2-7
size: few

DNA: TGTGCCAGCAGCGTGACAGGGGGCGGCGGCACAGATACGCAGTATTTT
CDR3: CASSVTGGGGTDTQYF
V: TRBV7-3
D: TRBD1
J: TRBJ2-3
size: many

DNA: TGTGCCACCTCGCGCGGCGGGGGGGCCATGAATGAGCAGTTCTTC
CDR3: CATSRGGGAMNEQFF
V: TRBV9
D: TRBD2
J: TRBJ2-1
size: NA